This T cell receptor (beta chain) is from a study of cytomegalovirus exposure and HLA in healthy donors (dated by TCRdb to 2016 to 2017). Regarding the study in general: An earlier analysis of approximately 640 of the donors reported more than 250 Gb of sequence data and about 100 million unique TCR beta sequences from some 180 million T cells. About 280 gigabases of sequencing data and around 85 million unique TCR sequences made up an early release that covered approximately 650 HLA-typed donors. Of the roughly 430 genotyped donors, around 81% fell in the genetic ancestry cluster associated with self-reported Caucasian donors. The study was designed to test whether signatures of past pathogen exposure could be identified by cataloging public T cell receptors. The study used immunosequencing to profile the T cell repertoires of approximately 650 subjects and linked those repertoires to cytomegalovirus serostatus. A separate validation cohort of about 110 different subjects was used in addition to the 666-subject first cohort. To predict cytomegalovirus infection status, the study brought together high-throughput TCR immunosequencing, statistical association of individual TCRs with disease status, and machine learning. A later analysis re-examined previously published TCR beta repertoires from roughly 650 donors and added high-resolution HLA genotyping to investigate patterns of TCR occurrence. Rather than using new phenotypic data, the later analysis identified candidate immune exposures from TCR beta sequences and from how often those sequences occurred across donors. An earlier analysis of approximately 500 of the donors applied high-throughput TCR beta sequencing to assess whether each TCR beta V gene segment acted as functional or pseudogenic. Donor age, sex, ethnicity and CMV serostatus were collected together with the repertoire data. Genome-wide SNP genotypes for about 60% of the roughly 670 donors were used in a later genetic analysis, which treated that subset as a discovery cohort. Every discovery cohort repertoire had been produced on one sequencing platform. HLA typing included class I and class II loci at four-digit resolution. Typing coverage varied by locus: about 620-630 donors for A, B, C, DRB1 and DQB1; 500 to 550 for DQA1; around 570 for DPA1; about 450 for DPB1. A handful of DR-DQ haplotypes were treated as single units for association and clustering because of strong linkage in the cohort. Among some 410 genotyped donors of the cohort, an average of about 220,000 unique TCR beta nucleotide sequences was sequenced per donor, of which about 18% were non-productive. Overall study outcomes, separate from this receptor: A cluster of highly shared sequence variants was judged likely to represent a technical artifact of the sequencing pipeline. A later analysis found that HLA-associated TCR beta chains were more clonally expanded and had lower generation probabilities than equally common non-associated chains. Across donors, most TCR sequences were observed very rarely, whereas some public TCRs were present in many individuals. In vitro tests confirmed that three of the cytomegalovirus-associated TCR beta chains recognize cytomegalovirus antigens. V-gene and J-gene trimming of TCR beta chains was associated with a missense DCLRE1C variant in a later genetic analysis, and the association was replicated in an independent cohort. A total of 150 or so TCR beta chains were listed by the study as associated with cytomegalovirus. Only TCR beta chains were sequenced in this cohort, and the absence of alpha or paired-chain data limited detectable features. According to a later genetic analysis, donors in an Asian-associated ancestry cluster had fewer N-insertions in productive TCRs than the roughly 700-donor mean. Correlated functional status among segregating V segments might reflect linkage disequilibrium, but an unknown experimental factor could not be ruled out. Because HLA typing was missing for some donors at each locus, association tests included only the typed subset. The 87-base-pair reads could not distinguish some IMGT-functional V segments, including TRBV6-2 and TRBV6-3, so those segments were excluded. The classifier was reported to diagnose cytomegalovirus status with high specificity and sensitivity in both the original cohort and the validation cohort. According to a later analysis, parvovirus B19, influenza, CMV and Epstein-Barr virus appeared linked to several top co-occurrence clusters. Some 15 rarely observed V segments, including chromosome 9 orphons, were excluded from the earlier analysis of some 590 of the donors because counts were too low. In an earlier analysis of 587 of the donors, most TCR beta V segments appeared in productive rearrangements about 90% or about 30% of the time, broadly matching IMGT annotations. When HLA alleles, especially DR and DQ, strongly co-occurred, TCR associations were difficult to assign to individual alleles. Immune exposure information for the cohort was limited to CMV serostatus. A later analysis found that most CMV-associated TCR beta chains appeared HLA-restricted, with HLA associations seemingly driven largely by CMV exposure. A later analysis found that TCR association rates varied across HLA loci, with DRB1 alleles showing the most associated TCRs and HLA-C alleles the fewest. A further reported finding was that TCR beta sequences accurately predicted the HLA-A and HLA-B alleles for most subjects in the first cohort. Presence/absence analyses assumed roughly uniform sequencing depth across donors, an assumption that may not hold. According to the authors, the approach could potentially be generalized to other disease states and immunological phenotypes. Specific HLA alleles were associated with about 17,000 TCR beta sequences at a false discovery rate of 0.05 in a later analysis.

In regard to this clone: This clone's antigen is unknown. No much larger clonotype is one base removed from it; base qualities were not supplied.

The cohort consisted of approximately 690 healthy bone marrow donors. Cohort members were all nominally healthy when sampled, although unrecorded immune exposures were likely present. The donor was CMV seronegative and was included in the group of a few hundred seronegative cohort members. Every donor gave a peripheral blood sample, and the peripheral blood mononuclear cells from that sample were used for TCR beta sequencing. Genomic DNA was extracted from the blood cell samples with the Qiagen DNeasy Blood Extraction Kit. The library was produced with the immunoSEQ multiplex PCR assay. The multiplex PCR relied on a mix of 60 forward primers for TCR Vbeta segments and 13 reverse primers for TCR Jbeta segments. The CDR3 region of rearranged TCR beta genes was amplified from genomic DNA by a multiplex PCR assay. On the Illumina HiSeq System, the amplified TCR beta libraries were sequenced as 87-base-pair reads. On the authors' methods: Across the roughly 640 repertoires, a later analysis counted 80 million or so unique TCR beta chains, roughly 11 million of which were shared by at least two donors. Raw reads were error-corrected and collapsed into unique sequences by a nearest-neighbor algorithm in which closely related sequences were merged to remove PCR and sequencing errors. CDR3 sequences were aligned to IMGT reference sequences to assign V, D and J gene segments. For a sequence to be retained, at least a six-nucleotide match to both a V gene segment and a J gene segment was required. A rearrangement was called productive if the CDR3 had no stop codons and remained in frame with V and J, and every other rearrangement was called non-productive. CDR3 was defined by IMGT convention, running from the second conserved V-encoded cysteine to the conserved J-encoded phenylalanine. The earlier analysis of about 570 of the donors excluded any sequence lacking an unambiguous match to a single V gene segment. An earlier analysis of fewer than 750 of the donors classified V segments as functional when productive rearrangements were above 56.7% and as segregating when the standard deviation between donors was above 5%. A statistical classification framework was built for diagnosing cytomegalovirus status from the catalog of TCR beta chain sequences. V and J gene assignment, in a later analysis, came from comparing TCR nucleotide sequences with IMGT/GENE-DB human TR gene sequences. A later analysis assigned CDR3 sequences and most-parsimonious VDJ recombination scenarios with the TCRdist pipeline. In a later analysis, each TCR beta chain was defined by its CDR3 amino acid sequence together with its V-gene family, and reads without a unique V-gene family were excluded. A later analysis removed nearly 600 highly shared, low-generation-probability nucleotide sequences to deal with suspected cross-contamination and a sequencing artifact. In a later analysis, a clonal expansion index was calculated for each public chain from normalized within-repertoire ranks of inferred template counts. In a later analysis, generation probabilities were computed using a VDJ recombination model fitted to out-of-frame rearrangements, and the results were checked against IGoR. A later analysis scored TCR-TCR, TCR-HLA and TCR-CMV co-occurrence with hypergeometric tests, applying a repertoire-size bias correction to TCR pairs. A later analysis estimated false discovery rates by permuting HLA or CMV assignments 20 times. In a later analysis, co-occurring TCRs were grouped with DBSCAN, and TCRdist sequence similarity was added when clustering was performed within HLA-allele-positive subsets. Co-occurrence clustering excluded repertoires with fewer than 30,000 or more than 120,000 public chains, plus five with anomalous nucleotide sharing. As stored in TCRdb, this immuneACCESS dataset retains in-frame rearrangements with V and J assigned. A fraction of the clones does not appear; measured against another copy, unresolved V genes explain less than half of the discrepancy, and the remainder lacks a known reason. Clone size and V and J calls were adopted from that table, with D and trimming inferred from the DNA. The table for this sample lists about 160,000 clones; around 69% of them were counted only once. The top ten hold under 3.5% of the sample.

From its cysteine to its phenylalanine, the CDR3 spans 16 amino acids. CDR3 DNA only is kept here, 48 bases in frame from base 1. According to the germline V gene, CDR1 reads MNHEY and CDR2 reads SVGAGI. The germline V and J ends show losses of 3 bases and 0 bases respectively, and no gene match explains 8 bases of the junction. This TCR came from a woman aged 25 to 39 in good health and CMV-seronegative. The receptor chain draws on TRBV6-5 and TRBJ2-7, with 7 junctional bases fitting TRBD1. The sequenced sample was PBMCs. The DNA sequence is given as TGTGCCAGCAGTTATGCCTGGACAGGACTCTCCTACGAGCAGTACTTC. It specifies CASSYAWTGLSYEQYF.